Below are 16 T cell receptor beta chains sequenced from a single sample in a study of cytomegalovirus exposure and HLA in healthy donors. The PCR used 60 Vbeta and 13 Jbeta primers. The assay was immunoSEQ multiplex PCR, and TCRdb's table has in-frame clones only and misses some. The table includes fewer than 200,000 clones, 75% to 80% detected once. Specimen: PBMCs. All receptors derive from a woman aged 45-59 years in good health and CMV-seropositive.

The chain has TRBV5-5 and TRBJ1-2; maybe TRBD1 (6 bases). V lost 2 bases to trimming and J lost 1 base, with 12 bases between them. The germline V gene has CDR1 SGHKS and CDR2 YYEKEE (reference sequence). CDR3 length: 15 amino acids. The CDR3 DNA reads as TGTGCCAGCAGCTTTGGGGACACCATTAACTATGGCTACACCTTC. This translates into CASSFGDTINYGYTF.

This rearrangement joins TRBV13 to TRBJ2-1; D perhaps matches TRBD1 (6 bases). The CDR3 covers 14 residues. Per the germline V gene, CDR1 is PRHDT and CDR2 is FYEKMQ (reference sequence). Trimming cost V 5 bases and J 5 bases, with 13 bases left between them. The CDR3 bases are TGTGCCAGCAGCGACCGGGACACCAACAATGAGCAGTTCTTC. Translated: CASSDRDTNNEQFF.

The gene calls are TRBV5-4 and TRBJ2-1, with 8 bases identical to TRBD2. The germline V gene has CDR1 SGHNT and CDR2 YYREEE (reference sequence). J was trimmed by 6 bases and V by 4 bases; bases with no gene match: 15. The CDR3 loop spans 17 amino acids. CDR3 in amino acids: CASSRVGSGTVGNEQFF. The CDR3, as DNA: TGTGCCAGCAGCCGCGTGGGTAGCGGGACTGTGGGCAATGAGCAGTTCTTC. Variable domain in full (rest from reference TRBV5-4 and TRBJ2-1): ETGVTQSPTHLIKTRGQQVTLRCSSQSGHNTVSWYQQALGQGPQFIFQYYREEENGRGNFPPRFSGLQFPNYSSELNVNALELDDSALYLCASSRVGSGTVGNEQFFGPGTRLTVL.

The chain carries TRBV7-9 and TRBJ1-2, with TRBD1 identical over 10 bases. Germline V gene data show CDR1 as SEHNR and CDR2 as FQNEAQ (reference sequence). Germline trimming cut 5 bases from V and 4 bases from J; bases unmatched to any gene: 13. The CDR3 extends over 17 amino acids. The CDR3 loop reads CASSRGSGTGVAYGYTF. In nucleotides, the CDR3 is TGTGCCAGCAGCCGGGGCTCCGGGACAGGGGTCGCCTATGGCTACACCTTC.

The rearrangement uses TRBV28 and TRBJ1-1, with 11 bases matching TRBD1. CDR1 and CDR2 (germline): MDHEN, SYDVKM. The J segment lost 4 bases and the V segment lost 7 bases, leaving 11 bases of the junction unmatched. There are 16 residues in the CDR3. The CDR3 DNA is TGTGCCAGCATCCCGGACAGGGGGCAAATCTCCACTGAAGCTTTCTTT. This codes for CASIPDRGQISTEAFF.

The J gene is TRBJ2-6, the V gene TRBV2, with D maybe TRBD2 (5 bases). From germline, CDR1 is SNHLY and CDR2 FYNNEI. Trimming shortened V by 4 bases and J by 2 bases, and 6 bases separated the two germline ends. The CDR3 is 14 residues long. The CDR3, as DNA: TGTGCCAGCAGTGCCGGGGCTGGGGCCAACGTCCTGACTTTC. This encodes CASSAGAGANVLTF.

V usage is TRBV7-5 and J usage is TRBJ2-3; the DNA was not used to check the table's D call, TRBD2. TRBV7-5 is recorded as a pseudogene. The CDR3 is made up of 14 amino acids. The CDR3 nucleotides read TGTGCCAGACGTACTAGCGGGACCACAGATACGCAGTATTTT. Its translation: CARRTSGTTDTQYF.

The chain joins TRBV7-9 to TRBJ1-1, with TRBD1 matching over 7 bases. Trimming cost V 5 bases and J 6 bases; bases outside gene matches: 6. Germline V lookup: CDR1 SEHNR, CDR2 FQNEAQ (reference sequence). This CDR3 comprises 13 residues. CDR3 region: CASSDGTASEAFF. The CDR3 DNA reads TGTGCCAGCAGCGACGGGACAGCATCTGAAGCTTTCTTT.

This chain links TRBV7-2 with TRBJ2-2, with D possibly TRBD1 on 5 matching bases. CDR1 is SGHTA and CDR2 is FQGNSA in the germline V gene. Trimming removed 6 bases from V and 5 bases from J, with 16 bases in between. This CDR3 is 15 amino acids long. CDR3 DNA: TGTGCCAGCAGTCGAATGAACCAGGGTACCGGGGAGCTGTTTTTT. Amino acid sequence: CASSRMNQGTGELFF.

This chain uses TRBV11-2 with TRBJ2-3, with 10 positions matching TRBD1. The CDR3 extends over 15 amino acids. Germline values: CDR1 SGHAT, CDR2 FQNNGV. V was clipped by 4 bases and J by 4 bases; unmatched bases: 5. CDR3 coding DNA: TGTGCCAGCAGCTACGGACAGGGGGATTCAGATACGCAGTATTTT. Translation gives CASSYGQGDSDTQYF.

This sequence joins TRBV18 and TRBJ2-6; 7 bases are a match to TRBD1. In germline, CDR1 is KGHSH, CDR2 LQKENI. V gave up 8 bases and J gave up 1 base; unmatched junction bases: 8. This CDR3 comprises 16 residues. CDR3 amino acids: CASAGGTRSGANVLTF. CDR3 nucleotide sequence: TGTGCCAGCGCAGGGGGAACGAGGTCTGGGGCCAACGTCCTGACTTTC. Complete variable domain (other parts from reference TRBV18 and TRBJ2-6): NAGVMQNPRHLVRRRGQEARLRCSPMKGHSHVYWYRQLPEEGLKFMVYLQKENIIDESGMPKERFSAEFPKEGPSILRIQQVVRGDSAAYFCASAGGTRSGANVLTFGAGSRLTVL.

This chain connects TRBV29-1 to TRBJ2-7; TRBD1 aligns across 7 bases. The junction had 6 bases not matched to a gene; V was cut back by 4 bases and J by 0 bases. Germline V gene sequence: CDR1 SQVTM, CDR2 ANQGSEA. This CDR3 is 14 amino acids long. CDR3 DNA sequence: TGCAGCGTTGTGGGGGACAGAATCTCCTACGAGCAGTACTTC. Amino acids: CSVVGDRISYEQYF.

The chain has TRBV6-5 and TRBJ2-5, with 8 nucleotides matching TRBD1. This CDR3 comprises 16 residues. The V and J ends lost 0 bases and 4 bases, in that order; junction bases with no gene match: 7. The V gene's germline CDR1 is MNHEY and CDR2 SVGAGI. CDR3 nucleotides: TGTGCCAGCAGTTACTCCGGACAGGGTGTGGGAGAGACCCAGTACTTC. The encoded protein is CASSYSGQGVGETQYF.

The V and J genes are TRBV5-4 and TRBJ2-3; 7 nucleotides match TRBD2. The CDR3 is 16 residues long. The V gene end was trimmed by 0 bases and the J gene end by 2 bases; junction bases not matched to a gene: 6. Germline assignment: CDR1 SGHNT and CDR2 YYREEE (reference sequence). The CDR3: CASSLVASGHTDTQYF. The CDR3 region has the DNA TGTGCCAGCAGCTTGGTGGCTAGCGGTCACACAGATACGCAGTATTTT.

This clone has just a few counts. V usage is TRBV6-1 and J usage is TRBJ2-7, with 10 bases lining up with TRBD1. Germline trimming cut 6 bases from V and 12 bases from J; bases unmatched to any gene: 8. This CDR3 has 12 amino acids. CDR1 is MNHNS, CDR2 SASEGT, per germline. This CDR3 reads CASRSQTGGMYF. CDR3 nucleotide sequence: TGTGCCAGCAGAAGCCAGACAGGGGGCATGTACTTC.

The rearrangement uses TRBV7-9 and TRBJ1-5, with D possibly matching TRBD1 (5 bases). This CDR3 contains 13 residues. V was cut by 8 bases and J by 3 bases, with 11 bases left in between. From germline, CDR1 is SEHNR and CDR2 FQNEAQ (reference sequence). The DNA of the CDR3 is TGTGCCAGCTCTTCAGGGTACAATCAGCCCCAGCATTTT. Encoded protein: CASSSGYNQPQHF.